The 15 T cell receptor beta chains reported below all come from one sample, sequenced in a study of cytomegalovirus exposure and HLA in healthy donors. PCR primers comprised 60 Vbeta and 13 Jbeta primers. Some clones are missing from TCRdb's copy, which holds only in-frame ones; the method was immunoSEQ multiplex PCR. Counted here are about 130,000 clones, around 80% occurring once; the ten biggest clones make up about 4.9%. Sequencing was performed on PBMCs. Receptor source: a man younger than 40 in good health.

This rearrangement joins TRBV14 to TRBJ1-3; no clear D. Germline CDR1 SGHDN, CDR2 FVKESK. The CDR3 runs to 14 residues. V gave up 1 base and J gave up 3 bases, with 7 bases separating them. This CDR3 is CASSQAELGNTIYF. CDR3 DNA sequence: TGTGCCAGCAGCCAAGCGGAGCTTGGAAACACCATATATTTT.

This rearrangement joins TRBV7-9 to TRBJ2-1; 11 positions match TRBD2. CDR1 is SEHNR and CDR2 is FQNEAQ in the germline V gene (reference sequence). V shed 6 bases and J 4 bases; nucleotides not matched to a gene: 8. The length of the CDR3 is 16 residues. The CDR3 region has the DNA TGTGCCAGCAGTCTCCGGGGGACTAGCGGATACAATGAGCAGTTCTTC. Translation: CASSLRGTSGYNEQFF.

The rearrangement links TRBV12-5 to TRBJ2-1; D is ambiguous. The CDR3 consists of 12 residues. Germline V gene lookup returns CDR1 LGHNT and CDR2 FRNRAP. V lost 0 bases and J 10 bases, leaving 7 bases between the germline ends. In DNA, the CDR3 is TGTGCTAGTGGTTTGGTACAATACGAGCAGTTCTTC. This sequence encodes CASGLVQYEQFF. The entire variable domain, with the rest obtained from reference TRBV12-5 and TRBJ2-1, is as follows: DARVTQTPRHKVTEMGQEVTMRCQPILGHNTVFWYRQTMMQGLELLAYFRNRAPLDDSGMPKDRFSAEMPDATLATLKIQPSEPRDSAVYFCASGLVQYEQFFGPGTRLTVL.

The chain recombines TRBV9 with TRBJ2-2; the match to TRBD2 covers 11 bases. The trim removed 3 bases at V and 4 bases at J, leaving 8 bases unmatched. The CDR3 extends over 17 amino acids. Looked up from germline, CDR1 is SGDLS and CDR2 is YYNGEE. The CDR3 bases are TGTGCCAGCAGCGAGGGGGGACTAGCGGACTTCACCGGGGAGCTGTTTTTT. It specifies CASSEGGLADFTGELFF. The variable domain in full, with the rest retrieved from reference TRBV9 and TRBJ2-2, is DSGVTQTPKHLITATGQRVTLRCSPRSGDLSVYWYQQSLDQGLQFLIQYYNGEERAKGNILERFSAQQFPDLHSELNLSSLELGDSALYFCASSEGGLADFTGELFFGEGSRLTVL.

This chain uses TRBV5-1 with TRBJ2-3; 9 bases align to TRBD1. Germline-derived CDR1 and CDR2 are SGHRS and YFSETQ. CDR3 length: 16 residues. V shed 3 bases and J 1 base; nucleotides not matched to a gene: 6. CDR3 in amino acids: CASSSTTGGGTDTQYF. In DNA, the CDR3 is TGCGCCAGCAGCTCAACCACAGGGGGCGGCACAGATACGCAGTATTTT.

The chain is built from TRBV2 and TRBJ2-7; D is possibly TRBD2 (6 bases). The CDR3 spans 13 residues. Germline-derived CDR1 and CDR2 are SNHLY and FYNNEI. V was cut by 7 bases and J by 6 bases, with 16 bases left in between. CDR3 coding DNA: TGTGCCAGCACTTTGATAGGAGGGCGCGAGCAGTACTTC. Its protein is CASTLIGGREQYF.

As regards this clone: The junction departs from germline at one end; a sequencing error may be responsible. V gene TRBV7-9 combines with J gene TRBJ2-7, with TRBD2 as a possible D gene (5 bases). This CDR3 comprises 15 residues. Germline values: CDR1 SEHNR, CDR2 FQNEAQ (reference sequence). CDR3: CSSSQERNQRDEQYF. The CDR3 nucleotides read TGTTCCAGCAGCCAAGAGCGGAACCAGAGGGACGAGCAGTACTTC.

This chain connects TRBV19 to TRBJ1-1, with no clear D. The CDR3 totals 11 residues. Trimming shortened V by 7 bases and J by 5 bases, and 8 bases separated the two germline ends. Germline CDR1 reads LNHDA; CDR2 reads SQIVND (reference sequence). CDR3 coding DNA: TGTGCCAGTAACCGGGGTACTGAAGCTTTCTTT. Amino acid sequence: CASNRGTEAFF.

This clone was observed a few times. V usage is TRBV6-5 and J usage is TRBJ2-2; TRBD2 aligns across 7 bases. V shed 6 bases and J 0 bases; nucleotides not matched to a gene: 4. Looked up from germline, CDR1 is MNHEY and CDR2 is SVGAGI. The CDR3 length is 15 residues. The CDR3: CASSPAGANTGELFF. In DNA, the CDR3 is TGTGCCAGCAGCCCCGCGGGGGCGAACACCGGGGAGCTGTTTTTT.

This clone was detected only a few times. The V and J genes are TRBV9 and TRBJ1-1; D might be TRBD1 (5 bases). The CDR3 extends over 13 amino acids. Germline CDR1 SGDLS, CDR2 YYNGEE. V was clipped by 5 bases and J by 0 bases, with 8 bases between them. The CDR3 loop reads CASRGHLNTEAFF. The DNA for the CDR3 is TGTGCCAGCAGAGGACACCTGAACACTGAAGCTTTCTTT.

The chain joins TRBV11-2 to TRBJ1-2, with TRBD1 matching 9 bases. V shed 6 bases and J 8 bases; nucleotides not matched to a gene: 13. This CDR3 is 15 amino acids long. The germline gives CDR1 SGHAT, CDR2 FQNNGV. CDR3 DNA: TGTGCCAGCAGGGGAGCCCGGGACAGGGCTGACGGCTACACCTTC. This gives the protein CASRGARDRADGYTF.

Here the CDR3 DNA reads TGTGCCAGTGTGCTGAGCTCCTACGAGCAGTACTTC. This translates into CASVLSSYEQYF. V usage is TRBV5-8 and J usage is TRBJ2-5, with D unclear. The J call is uncertain, as TRBJ2-7 better fits the DNA end. The CDR3 has 12 amino acids. Per the germline V gene, CDR1 is SGHTS and CDR2 is YDEGEE.

The V and J genes are TRBV28 and TRBJ1-1; D not certain. The CDR3 is 15 amino acids. Deletions cut 2 bases from V and 0 bases from J, with 10 bases between. Looked up from germline, CDR1 is MDHEN and CDR2 is SYDVKM. This CDR3 is CASSLATPLNTEAFF. In DNA, the CDR3 is TGTGCCAGCAGTTTAGCCACACCCTTGAACACTGAAGCTTTCTTT.

This clone was counted only a few times. The rearrangement joins TRBV30 to TRBJ2-5; 9 nucleotides match TRBD2. V trimming: 1 base; J trimming: 3 bases; junction bases outside the gene matches: 0. CDR3 size: 13 residues. Germline V lookup: CDR1 GTSNPN, CDR2 SVGIG (reference sequence). In nucleotides, the CDR3 is TGTGCCTGGAGTGGACTAGCGGAAGAGACCCAGTACTTC. Its translation is CAWSGLAEETQYF.

V usage is TRBV4-1 and J usage is TRBJ2-5, with D unclear. In germline, CDR1 is MGHRA, CDR2 YSYEKL. V lost 0 bases and J 2 bases, leaving 10 bases between the germline ends. This CDR3 contains 15 residues. CDR3 sequence reads: CASSQDDLEQETQYF. The CDR3 region has the DNA TGCGCCAGCAGCCAAGATGATCTGGAGCAAGAGACCCAGTACTTC.